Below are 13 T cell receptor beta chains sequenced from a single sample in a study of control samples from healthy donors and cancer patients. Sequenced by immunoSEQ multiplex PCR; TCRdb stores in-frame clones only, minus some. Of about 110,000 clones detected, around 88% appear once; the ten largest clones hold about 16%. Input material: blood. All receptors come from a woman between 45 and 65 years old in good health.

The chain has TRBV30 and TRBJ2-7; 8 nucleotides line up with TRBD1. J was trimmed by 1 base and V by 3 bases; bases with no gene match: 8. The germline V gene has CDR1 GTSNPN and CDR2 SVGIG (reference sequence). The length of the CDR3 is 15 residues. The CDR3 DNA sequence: TGTGCCTGGAGAAGATTCCGGACAGGGTCCTACGAGCAGTACTTC. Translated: CAWRRFRTGSYEQYF.

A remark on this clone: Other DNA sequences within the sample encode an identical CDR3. The CDR3 DNA follows: TGTGCCAGCAGGGCGACAGGGAACACTGAAGCTTTCTTT. Its translation is CASRATGNTEAFF. The chain is built from TRBV2 and TRBJ1-1; a weak D match, TRBD1 (6 bases). CDR1 and CDR2 from the germline V gene are SNHLY and FYNNEI. The V end lost 6 bases, the J end lost 1 base, and 9 bases lay between the germline ends. The CDR3 spans 13 residues.

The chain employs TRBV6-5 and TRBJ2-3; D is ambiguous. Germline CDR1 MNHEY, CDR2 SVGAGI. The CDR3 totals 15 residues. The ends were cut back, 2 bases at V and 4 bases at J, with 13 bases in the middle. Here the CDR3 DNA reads TGTGCCAGCAGTTACGAGAGGAGTCTCGCAGATACGCAGTATTTT. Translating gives CASSYERSLADTQYF.

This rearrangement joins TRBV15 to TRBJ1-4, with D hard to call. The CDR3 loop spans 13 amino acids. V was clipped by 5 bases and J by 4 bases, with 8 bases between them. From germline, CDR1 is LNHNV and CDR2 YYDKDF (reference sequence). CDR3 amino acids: CATSGGLNEKLFF. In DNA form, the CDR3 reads TGTGCCACCAGCGGAGGACTTAATGAAAAACTGTTTTTT.

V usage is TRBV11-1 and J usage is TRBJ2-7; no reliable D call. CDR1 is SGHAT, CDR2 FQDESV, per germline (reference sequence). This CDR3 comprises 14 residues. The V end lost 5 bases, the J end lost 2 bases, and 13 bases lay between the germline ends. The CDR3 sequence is CASSHWAEAYEQYV. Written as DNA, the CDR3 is TGTGCCAGCAGCCATTGGGCGGAAGCCTACGAGCAGTACGTC.

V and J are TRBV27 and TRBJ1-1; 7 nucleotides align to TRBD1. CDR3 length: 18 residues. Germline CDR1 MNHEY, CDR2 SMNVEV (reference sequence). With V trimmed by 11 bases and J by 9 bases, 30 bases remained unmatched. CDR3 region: CAFQGGVVCPRGYLKAFF. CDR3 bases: TGTGCCTTCCAGGGGGGGGTTGTGTGCCCCCGAGGTTACCTGAAAGCTTTCTTT.

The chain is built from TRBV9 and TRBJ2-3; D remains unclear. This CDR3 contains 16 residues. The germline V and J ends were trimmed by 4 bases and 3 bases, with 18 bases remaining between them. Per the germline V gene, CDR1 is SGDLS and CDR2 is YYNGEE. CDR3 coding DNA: TGTGCCAGCAGCCCCCCTGGTCCCTCAGTAACAGATACGCAGTATTTT. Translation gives CASSPPGPSVTDTQYF.

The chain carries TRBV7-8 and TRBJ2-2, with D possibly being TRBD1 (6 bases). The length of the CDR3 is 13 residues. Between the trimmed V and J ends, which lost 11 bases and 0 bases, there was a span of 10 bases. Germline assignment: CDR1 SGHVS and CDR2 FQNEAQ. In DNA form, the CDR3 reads TGTGCCGAGGGGGAGACGAACACCGGGGAGCTGTTTTTT. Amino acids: CAEGETNTGELFF.

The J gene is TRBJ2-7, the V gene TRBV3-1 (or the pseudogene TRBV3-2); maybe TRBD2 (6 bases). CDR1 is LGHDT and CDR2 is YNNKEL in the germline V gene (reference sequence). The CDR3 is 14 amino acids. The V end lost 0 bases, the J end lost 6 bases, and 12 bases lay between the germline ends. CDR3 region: CASSQDPAGSEQYF. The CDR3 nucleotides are TGTGCCAGCAGCCAAGATCCCGCGGGGAGCGAGCAGTACTTC.

CDR3 nucleotide sequence: TGTGCCACCAGTGACACCCGGGACGGATTTTACGAGCAGTACGTC. Translation: CATSDTRDGFYEQYV. The V gene is TRBV24-1, the J gene TRBJ2-7; the D call may be TRBD1 or TRBD2 (5 bases each). CDR1 is KGHDR, CDR2 SFDVKD, per germline. Trimming cost V 4 bases and J 4 bases, with 16 bases left between them. The CDR3 runs 15 residues.

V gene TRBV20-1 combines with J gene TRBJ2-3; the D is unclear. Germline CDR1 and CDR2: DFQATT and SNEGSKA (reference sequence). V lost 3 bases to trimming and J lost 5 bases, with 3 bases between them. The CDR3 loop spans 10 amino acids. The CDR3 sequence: CSARRDTQYF. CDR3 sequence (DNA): TGCAGTGCTAGGAGAGATACGCAGTATTTT.

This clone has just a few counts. The CDR3: CASSRTGDTGELFF. The CDR3 bases are TGCGCCAGCAGCAGGACAGGGGACACCGGGGAGCTGTTTTTT. The J gene is TRBJ2-2, the V gene TRBV5-1; 9 nucleotides match TRBD1. Germline values: CDR1 SGHRS, CDR2 YFSETQ. This CDR3 comprises 14 residues. V shed 4 bases, J shed 3 bases, and the junction held 1 base outside the gene matches.

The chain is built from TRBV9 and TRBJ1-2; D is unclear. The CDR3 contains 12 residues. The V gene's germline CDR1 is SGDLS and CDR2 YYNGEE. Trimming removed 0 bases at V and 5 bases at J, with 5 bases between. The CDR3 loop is CASSVGSYGYTF. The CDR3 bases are TGTGCCAGCAGCGTAGGCTCATATGGCTACACCTTC.